Below are 10 T cell receptor beta chains sequenced from a single sample in a study of blood T cell repertoires in COVID-19. Measured with immunoSEQ multiplex PCR; TCRdb has only the in-frame clones, and not every one. The profile shows some 210,000 clones, 80% to 95% of them singletons. Specimen: peripheral blood. These TCRs come from a man aged 55 to 69 with COVID-19, enrolled during active disease.

This chain connects TRBV7-3 to TRBJ2-1; 8 nucleotides match TRBD1. The CDR3 sequence is 13 residues long. The trim removed 4 bases at V and 6 bases at J, leaving 2 bases unmatched. Germline V gives CDR1 SGHTA, CDR2 FQGTGA. In DNA form, the CDR3 reads TGTGCCAGCAGCTCGGGACAGGCCAATGAGCAGTTCTTC. Translation gives CASSSGQANEQFF.

Details on this clone: One end of the junction is discordant with germline, which a read error may explain. The rearrangement links TRBV10-3 to TRBJ2-1; 11 nucleotides align to TRBD2. The CDR3 length is 16 residues. From germline, CDR1 is ENHRY and CDR2 SYGVKD. The CDR3 loop reads CAISQSSGGPGNEQFF. The DNA of the CDR3 is TGTGCCATCAGTCAGTCTAGCGGGGGGCCGGGTAATGAGCAGTTCTTC.

This CDR3 is CASSQDFVQGLSPNYGYTF. DNA of the CDR3: TGCGCCAGCAGCCAAGATTTCGTGCAGGGCCTCTCCCCTAACTATGGCTACACCTTC. This chain joins TRBV4-1 and TRBJ1-2; a possible D gene is TRBD1 (5 bases). Looked up from germline, CDR1 is MGHRA and CDR2 is YSYEKL. With 0 bases removed from V and 0 bases from J, the gap between germline ends came to 20 bases. CDR3 length: 19 residues.

The chain couples TRBV7-2 to TRBJ2-3; the match to TRBD2 covers 8 bases. CDR1 is SGHTA and CDR2 is FQGNSA in the germline V gene. Losses at the gene ends were 3 bases for V and 1 base for J; bases not matched to a gene: 0. This CDR3 has 14 amino acids. DNA for the CDR3: TGTGCCAGCAGCTTGGGACTAGGCACAGATACGCAGTATTTT. This gives the protein CASSLGLGTDTQYF.

J is TRBJ1-2 and V is TRBV3-1 (or the pseudogene TRBV3-2); no clear D. Germline assignment: CDR1 LGHDT and CDR2 YNNKEL (reference sequence). The length of the CDR3 is 15 residues. V was pared by 4 bases and J by 0 bases, with 12 bases between. CDR3 nucleotide sequence: TGTGCCAGCAGCCCGGGGTGGATATCTAACTATGGCTACACCTTC. Residues: CASSPGWISNYGYTF.

The J gene is TRBJ1-1, the V gene TRBV18; 9 nucleotides agree with TRBD1. The germline V gene encodes CDR1 KGHSH and CDR2 LQKENI. V shed 6 bases and J 2 bases; nucleotides not matched to a gene: 7. This CDR3 comprises 15 residues. CDR3 sequence: CASSNTGQGNTEAFF. The CDR3 nucleotides read TGTGCCAGCTCGAATACGGGACAGGGTAACACTGAAGCTTTCTTT.

CDR3 nucleotide sequence: TGCAGCGTCGCCGGGACAGGGTTACGGCAAGAGACCCAGTACTTC. Protein: CSVAGTGLRQETQYF. The rearrangement joins TRBV29-1 to TRBJ2-5, with 9 nucleotides matching TRBD1. CDR1 and CDR2 from the germline V gene are SQVTM and ANQGSEA. The CDR3 spans 15 residues. J gave up 2 bases and V 6 bases, and 10 bases lay outside the gene matches. The complete variable domain, with remaining parts taken from reference TRBV29-1 and TRBJ2-5, reads SAVISQKPSRDICQRGTSLTIQCQVDSQVTMMFWYRQQPGQSLTLIATANQGSEATYESGFVIDKFPISRPNLTFSTLTVSNMSPEDSSIYLCSVAGTGLRQETQYFGPGTRLLVL.

The rearrangement joins TRBV7-2 to TRBJ2-1; D might be TRBD1 (6 bases). The CDR3 has 14 amino acids. Germline values: CDR1 SGHTA, CDR2 FQGNSA. Trimming removed 5 bases from V and 0 bases from J, with 8 bases in between. The CDR3 bases are TGTGCCAGCAGCAACAGGGCCTCCTACAATGAGCAGTTCTTC. It specifies CASSNRASYNEQFF.

The V gene is TRBV12-5, the J gene TRBJ2-7; maybe TRBD1 (6 bases). The CDR3 has 15 amino acids. V dropped 1 base and J dropped 4 bases, with 14 bases sitting between them. In germline, CDR1 is LGHNT, CDR2 FRNRAP. The CDR3 nucleotides are TGTGCTAGTGGTTTGGCGATAACAGGGAATTACGAGCAGTACTTC. Translation gives CASGLAITGNYEQYF. Based on the CDR3 plus reference TRBV12-5 and TRBJ2-7, the full variable domain is DARVTQTPRHKVTEMGQEVTMRCQPILGHNTVFWYRQTMMQGLELLAYFRNRAPLDDSGMPKDRFSAEMPDATLATLKIQPSEPRDSAVYFCASGLAITGNYEQYFGPGTRLTVT.

The chain links TRBV5-1 to TRBJ2-1, with D perhaps matching TRBD2 (7 bases). V was clipped by 1 base and J by 6 bases, with 14 bases between them. CDR1 and CDR2 (germline): SGHRS, YFSETQ. The CDR3 is 15 amino acids. The CDR3 DNA follows: TGCGCCAGCAGCTTGAGGGCGGGGGCCTTCAATGAGCAGTTCTTC. Translation: CASSLRAGAFNEQFF.